This TCR beta chain was observed in a study of blood T cell repertoires in COVID-19 (dated by TCRdb to 2018 to 2020). Background on the whole study: The collaborator samples originated in the United States, Italy and Spain and spanned the acute and convalescent phases of COVID-19. Deeply sampled blood TCRbeta repertoires from subjects exposed to, actively infected with, or recovered from COVID-19 were included in the dataset. Samples were obtained from the ongoing ImmuneRACE study (first 160 participants) and from about 1,300 subjects provided by 6 global collaborators. The sample metadata nearly always contained a de-identified subject ID, COVID-19 status, age in years and sex. HLA class I and class II types, where available, came from metadata supplied by the sample provider rather than from assay-based typing. The material from the prospective study consisted of cDNA or gDNA derived from T cells, B-cell-depleted T cells, or PBMCs. The repertoires were released in a freely available public database intended as a resource for research on the immune response to SARS-CoV-2. General conclusions and limits of the study: The amount of clinical and demographic metadata varied by source and participant and was provided uncurated.

From cysteine to phenylalanine, the CDR3 is 16 amino acids long. The read is trimmed to its CDR3 DNA, 48 bases read in frame from base 1. TCRbeta CDR3 regions were amplified from genomic DNA using the immunoSEQ Assay, a bias-controlled multiplex PCR. The study's processing was this. Within the assay, amplification of reference gene primers was used to estimate how many nucleated cells each sample contained. To quantify the absolute abundance of each unique TCRbeta CDR3 rearrangement, sequence reads were collapsed and filtered. For each sample, productive Simpson clonality was calculated as the square root of Simpson's diversity index across productive rearrangements. As stored in TCRdb, this immuneACCESS dataset retains in-frame rearrangements with V and J assigned. A fraction of the clones does not appear; measured against another copy, unresolved V genes explain less than half of the discrepancy, and the remainder lacks a known reason. V and J calls plus clone size are reproduced from that table; the DNA served to infer D and trimming. This sample gives roughly 140,000 clones in total; approximately 84% of them show up just once. The ten largest account for about 2% of the sample.

This clone was seen once. Its antigen is still unknown. Within one base of it there is no much larger clone, and no base qualities were kept. Collaborating institutions collected whole blood in K2EDTA tubes following their own protocols. Collaborator samples were shipped for TCRbeta analysis as frozen whole blood, isolated PBMCs, or DNA extracted from either sample type. The TCR was taken from a man in his 70s with acute or convalescent COVID-19. The chain couples TRBV21-1 to TRBJ2-7; no check of the table's D call, TRBD2, against the DNA was made. TRBV21-1 is described as a pseudogene. The sequencing input was peripheral blood. The CDR3 in this case is CASSKGPLTRDYEQYF. In nucleotides, the sequence is TGTGCCAGCAGCAAAGGGCCTCTGACGAGGGACTACGAGCAGTACTTC.